These 19 T cell receptor beta chains were all obtained from the same sample, sequenced in a study of blood T cell repertoires in COVID-19. TCRdb's table, derived via immunoSEQ multiplex PCR, lists solely in-frame clones and lacks some. The data hold a few hundred thousand clones, with about 85% observed a single time. What was sequenced was peripheral blood. The receptors were sampled from a human donor with COVID-19, enrolled during active disease. The donor label of this sample is uncertain.

The V and J genes are TRBV30 and TRBJ1-1; D gene unclear. Germline V gene sequence: CDR1 GTSNPN, CDR2 SVGIG (reference sequence). Deletions cut 0 bases from V and 4 bases from J, with 15 bases between. The CDR3 length is 15 residues. In DNA form, the CDR3 reads TGTGCCTGGAGTGTACAGATGGGTTTGGGCACTGAAGCTTTCTTT. This translates into CAWSVQMGLGTEAFF. Looking up the rest from reference TRBV30 and TRBJ1-1 gives the full variable domain: SQTIHQWPATLVQPVGSPLSLECTVEGTSNPNLYWYRQAAGRGLQLLFYSVGIGQISSEVPQNLSASRPQDRQFILSSKKLLLSDSGFYLCAWSVQMGLGTEAFFGQGTRLTVV.

This clone appeared a few times. This rearrangement joins TRBV19 to TRBJ2-4, with 9 positions matching TRBD2. V gave up 2 bases and J gave up 9 bases; unmatched junction bases: 5. Germline lookup yields CDR1 LNHDA and CDR2 SQIVND (reference sequence). The CDR3 covers 14 residues. The CDR3 protein is CASSISGLAGIQYF. The CDR3 DNA is TGTGCCAGTAGTATATCGGGACTAGCAGGCATTCAGTACTTC.

This clone showed up just once. This CDR3 is CASSQEIAGTSDTQYF. DNA for the CDR3: TGTGCCAGCAGCCAGGAAATAGCGGGGACGTCAGATACGCAGTATTTT. V and J are TRBV3-1 (or the pseudogene TRBV3-2) and TRBJ2-3; TRBD2 agrees at 8 bases. Germline-derived CDR1 and CDR2 are LGHDT and YNNKEL (reference sequence). The CDR3 has 16 residues. Unmatched junction bases numbered 9, after V lost 3 bases and J lost 4 bases.

This rearrangement joins TRBV27 to TRBJ1-2; 10 nucleotides agree with TRBD1. Germline V CDR1 and CDR2: MNHEY, SMNVEV (reference sequence). This CDR3 is 18 amino acids long. V lost 4 bases and J lost 5; bases outside the gene matches: 16. CDR3 nucleotides: TGTGCCAGCAGTTCAGTAATGGAGACAGGGGGCCCTCAGTATGGCTACACCTTC. Translation gives CASSSVMETGGPQYGYTF.

The V call is TRBV19, the J call TRBJ1-1; the D is unclear. Germline CDR1 LNHDA, CDR2 SQIVND (reference sequence). The CDR3 loop spans 12 amino acids. Trimming left V 5 bases short and J 0 bases short, with 4 bases between. Here the CDR3 DNA reads TGTGCCAGTAGTCTATTGAACACTGAAGCTTTCTTT. Residues: CASSLLNTEAFF.

This chain links TRBV3-1 (or the pseudogene TRBV3-2) with TRBJ2-7; 11 nucleotides align to TRBD2. Germline values: CDR1 LGHDT, CDR2 YNNKEL (reference sequence). The CDR3 length is 16 residues. Unmatched junction bases numbered 6, after V lost 3 bases and J lost 2 bases. The CDR3 coding sequence is TGTGCCAGCAGCCATCCAGGGACTAGCGGCACCTACGAGCAGTACTTC. This encodes CASSHPGTSGTYEQYF.

The J gene is TRBJ1-1, the V gene TRBV2; no firm D call. This CDR3 is 12 amino acids long. Germline V lookup: CDR1 SNHLY, CDR2 FYNNEI. V lost 4 bases to trimming and J lost 0 bases, with 3 bases between them. In DNA, the CDR3 is TGTGCCAGCAGTGCTATGAACACTGAAGCTTTCTTT. This translates into CASSAMNTEAFF.

The chain is built from TRBV19 and TRBJ1-1; D gene unclear. Trimming stripped 3 bases from V and 4 bases from J, with 9 bases between. CDR3 length equals 13 residues. CDR1 is LNHDA and CDR2 is SQIVND in the germline V gene (reference sequence). CDR3 nucleotides: TGTGCCAGTAGTATTTCCGGTCTCACTGAAGCTTTCTTT. It codes for CASSISGLTEAFF. Based on the CDR3 plus reference TRBV19 and TRBJ1-1, the full variable domain is DGGITQSPKYLFRKEGQNVTLSCEQNLNHDAMYWYRQDPGQGLRLIYYSQIVNDFQKGDIAEGYSVSREKKESFPLTVTSAQKNPTAFYLCASSISGLTEAFFGQGTRLTVV.

This sequence joins TRBV21-1 and TRBJ2-7; the table's D call of TRBD1 was not tested on the DNA. TRBV21-1 is noted as a pseudogene. The CDR3 runs 15 residues. CDR3 coding DNA: TGTGCCAGCAGCAAAGCCAGGGGGCGAGACTACGAGCAGTACTTC. It translates to CASSKARGRDYEQYF.

The V and J genes are TRBV18 and TRBJ2-2, with TRBD2 matching over 8 bases. CDR1 and CDR2 from the germline V gene are KGHSH and LQKENI. CDR3 length: 16 amino acids. V lost 4 bases, J lost 3 bases, and 7 bases stayed unmatched. The CDR3 nucleotides read TGTGCCAGCTCACTTCCGGGAGGGAGTTACACCGGGGAGCTGTTTTTT. Amino acids: CASSLPGGSYTGELFF. The variable domain in full, with the rest retrieved from reference TRBV18 and TRBJ2-2, is NAGVMQNPRHLVRRRGQEARLRCSPMKGHSHVYWYRQLPEEGLKFMVYLQKENIIDESGMPKERFSAEFPKEGPSILRIQQVVRGDSAAYFCASSLPGGSYTGELFFGEGSRLTVL.

This chain uses TRBV12-3 or TRBV12-4 with TRBJ1-1; TRBD1 is a possible D gene (5 bases). The V end was cut by 6 bases, the J end by 0 bases, with 8 bases between. This CDR3 region has 13 residues. DNA for the CDR3: TGTGCCAGCAGCCGGGACTTGAACACTGAAGCTTTCTTT. Translation: CASSRDLNTEAFF.

This clone occurred a few times. The chain has TRBV28 and TRBJ2-7; 8 nucleotides agree with TRBD2. This CDR3 comprises 15 residues. Germline lookup yields CDR1 MDHEN and CDR2 SYDVKM. The V gene end was trimmed by 4 bases and the J gene end by 2 bases; junction bases not matched to a gene: 7. The CDR3: CASSSRGTSTYEQYF. For the CDR3, the DNA is TGTGCCAGCAGTTCGAGAGGGACTAGTACCTACGAGCAGTACTTC.

The CDR3 DNA is TGTGCCAGCAGCTTAGGACAGGGACCAAGGGGTGGAAACACCATATATTTT. Amino acids: CASSLGQGPRGGNTIYF. This chain uses TRBV7-2 with TRBJ1-3; 7 nucleotides align to TRBD1. J was trimmed by 3 bases and V by 1 base; bases with no gene match: 9. The CDR3 loop spans 17 amino acids. The germline gives CDR1 SGHTA, CDR2 FQGNSA.

The sample holds a few counts of this clone. This chain connects TRBV28 to TRBJ2-1; 10 bases align to TRBD2. CDR1 is MDHEN and CDR2 is SYDVKM in the germline V gene. Losses at the gene ends were 7 bases for V and 4 bases for J; bases not matched to a gene: 10. This CDR3 comprises 16 residues. The CDR3 bases are TGTGCCAGCACCCCAAGCGGGAGGGCCTATTACAATGAGCAGTTCTTC. It translates to CASTPSGRAYYNEQFF.

The rearrangement uses TRBV19 and TRBJ2-7; D is possibly TRBD1 (6 bases). Trimming took 4 bases from V and 5 from J, leaving 12 bases between them. Germline V CDR1 and CDR2: LNHDA, SQIVND (reference sequence). The CDR3 extends over 13 amino acids. The CDR3 nucleotides read TGTGCCAGTAGTAGGAACCGGGACAACGAGCAGTACTTC. This gives the protein CASSRNRDNEQYF.

The chain links TRBV7-2 to TRBJ2-7, with a possible D match to TRBD2 (5 bases). Germline lookup yields CDR1 SGHTA and CDR2 FQGNSA. The CDR3 spans 13 residues. Trimming removed 5 bases at V and 0 bases at J, with 8 bases between. The chain's CDR3 is CASSRTHSYEQYF. CDR3 in DNA: TGTGCCAGCAGCCGGACTCACTCCTACGAGCAGTACTTC. The full variable domain, rest sourced from reference TRBV7-2 and TRBJ2-7, is GAGVSQSPSNKVTEKGKDVELRCDPISGHTALYWYRQSLGQGLEFLIYFQGNSAPDKSGLPSDRFSAERTGGSVSTLTIQRTQQEDSAVYLCASSRTHSYEQYFGPGTRLTVT.

The V and J genes are TRBV5-4 and TRBJ2-1; 11 bases map to TRBD1. Germline assignment: CDR1 SGHNT and CDR2 YYREEE (reference sequence). The CDR3 extends over 15 amino acids. The V gene end was trimmed by 4 bases and the J gene end by 4 bases; junction bases not matched to a gene: 4. Here the CDR3 DNA reads TGTGCCAGCAGCCTAGGGACAGGGGGATACAATGAGCAGTTCTTC. Translation: CASSLGTGGYNEQFF.

The chain couples TRBV6-1 to TRBJ2-1; D is undetermined. V lost 3 bases and J 1 base, leaving 16 bases between the germline ends. CDR3 length: 17 amino acids. Germline V gene data show CDR1 as MNHNS and CDR2 as SASEGT. CDR3 region: CASSDPGILRSYNEQFF. CDR3 DNA: TGTGCCAGCAGTGACCCAGGTATTCTTCGATCCTACAATGAGCAGTTCTTC.

The V and J genes are TRBV28 and TRBJ2-6; 8 nucleotides line up with TRBD1. Germline V CDR1 and CDR2: MDHEN, SYDVKM. The CDR3 is 17 amino acids. V was clipped by 7 bases and J by 0 bases; unmatched bases: 8. The CDR3 reads CASKRDRRYSGANVLTF. CDR3 nucleotide sequence: TGTGCCAGCAAACGGGACAGGCGTTACTCTGGGGCCAACGTCCTGACTTTC.